These 23 T cell receptor beta chains were all obtained from the same sample, sequenced in a study of blood T cell repertoires in COVID-19. The table came from immunoSEQ multiplex PCR; TCRdb's copy has only in-frame clones and leaves some out. Of roughly 250,000 clones in the sample, about 87% were seen once. What was sequenced was PBMCs or T cells enriched from blood (not recorded which). The origin of the receptors is a woman between 40 and 55 years old with acute COVID-19.

This chain links TRBV5-1 with TRBJ1-1, with 8 bases fitting TRBD1. The CDR3 is 14 residues long. Germline V gene lookup returns CDR1 SGHRS and CDR2 YFSETQ. Trimming cost V 4 bases and J 3 bases; bases outside gene matches: 5. The CDR3 loop is CASSADREDTEAFF. CDR3 nucleotides: TGCGCCAGCAGCGCGGACAGGGAGGACACTGAAGCTTTCTTT.

The V gene is TRBV11-3, the J gene TRBJ2-2, with no clear D. The CDR3 extends over 13 amino acids. The germline V gene has CDR1 SGHNT and CDR2 YENEEA. Trimming left V 6 bases short and J 0 bases short, with 5 bases between. In DNA, the CDR3 is TGTGCCAGCAGTCTTCCGAACACCGGGGAGCTGTTTTTT. As protein: CASSLPNTGELFF.

The J gene is TRBJ1-1, the V gene TRBV20-1, with 7 bases matching TRBD1. This CDR3 region has 12 residues. Trimming took 8 bases from V and 8 from J; bases not matched to a gene: 11. From germline, CDR1 is DFQATT and CDR2 SNEGSKA (reference sequence). CDR3: CSPRGTVLEAFF. DNA of the CDR3: TGCAGTCCTCGTGGGACAGTGCTAGAAGCTTTCTTT.

The V gene is TRBV18, the J gene TRBJ1-2; tentative D call: TRBD1 (5 bases). Germline V CDR1 and CDR2: KGHSH, LQKENI. V shed 2 bases and J shed 5 bases, with 15 bases lying between them. The CDR3 contains 15 residues. CDR3 nucleotides: TGTGCCAGCTCACCAGCGGACACTGGGGCTTATGGCTACACCTTC. This sequence encodes CASSPADTGAYGYTF. Full variable domain (missing parts from reference TRBV18 and TRBJ1-2): NAGVMQNPRHLVRRRGQEARLRCSPMKGHSHVYWYRQLPEEGLKFMVYLQKENIIDESGMPKERFSAEFPKEGPSILRIQQVVRGDSAAYFCASSPADTGAYGYTFGSGTRLTVV.

The J gene is TRBJ2-3, the V gene TRBV14, with 7 bases identical to TRBD2. V lost 3 bases to trimming and J lost 5 bases; unmatched junction nucleotides: 8. Germline values: CDR1 SGHDN, CDR2 FVKESK. The CDR3 contains 15 residues. The CDR3 coding sequence is TGTGCCAGCAGCCAGACTAGCTGGGCTGTAGATACGCAGTATTTT. Its translation is CASSQTSWAVDTQYF. Based on the CDR3 plus reference TRBV14 and TRBJ2-3, the full variable domain is EAGVTQFPSHSVIEKGQTVTLRCDPISGHDNLYWYRRVMGKEIKFLLHFVKESKQDESGMPNNRFLAERTGGTYSTLKVQPAELEDSGVYFCASSQTSWAVDTQYFGPGTRLTVL.

The rearrangement links TRBV5-5 to TRBJ1-3; 7 positions match TRBD1. The ends lost 4 bases at V and 4 bases at J; junction bases unmatched: 11. The CDR3 has 16 amino acids. CDR1 is SGHKS, CDR2 YYEKEE, per germline (reference sequence). CDR3 nucleotide sequence: TGTGCCAGCAGCCCCCAAGGGGGCTTTTCGGGAAACACCATATATTTT. It specifies CASSPQGGFSGNTIYF.

This clone showed up just once. The genes are TRBV9 and TRBJ2-2; D perhaps matches TRBD1 (6 bases). CDR1 and CDR2 from the germline V gene are SGDLS and YYNGEE. The CDR3 length is 13 residues. V was trimmed by 7 bases and J by 5 bases, leaving 12 bases between them. CDR3 loop: CASQGRRTGELFF. In nucleotides, the CDR3 is TGTGCCAGCCAGGGGCGCAGAACCGGGGAGCTGTTTTTT.

J is TRBJ2-1 and V is TRBV6-5; D is perhaps TRBD2 (5 bases). The CDR3 runs 13 residues. The germline V gene encodes CDR1 MNHEY and CDR2 SVGAGI. Trimming took off 6 bases at V and 6 bases at J, with 12 bases between the two ends. The CDR3 region is CASSESGPNEQFF. For the CDR3, the DNA is TGTGCCAGCAGCGAGAGCGGACCCAATGAGCAGTTCTTC.

J is TRBJ2-7 and V is TRBV28; D is uncertain. Germline CDR1 is MDHEN and CDR2 is SYDVKM. This CDR3 spans 13 amino acids. Trimming took 4 bases from V and 3 from J, leaving 10 bases between them. CDR3: CASSSAGLYEQYV. CDR3 DNA sequence: TGTGCCAGCAGTTCGGCAGGTCTCTACGAGCAGTACGTC.

The CDR3 spells CAWRPGTLKNSPLHF. CDR3 bases: TGTGCCTGGAGACCCGGGACTTTAAAAAATTCACCCCTCCACTTT. The rearrangement links TRBV30 to TRBJ1-6; the D gene is possibly TRBD1 (5 bases). The CDR3 is 15 residues long. Trimming removed 3 bases from V and 7 bases from J, with 16 bases in between. The germline CDR1 and CDR2 sequences are GTSNPN and SVGIG (reference sequence).

This clone turned up a few times. The chain combines TRBV6-5 with TRBJ1-2, with a possible D match to TRBD1 (5 bases). Germline V gene data show CDR1 as MNHEY and CDR2 as SVGAGI. The length of the CDR3 is 14 residues. Trimming cost V 0 bases and J 4 bases, with 9 bases left between them. The CDR3 nucleotides read TGTGCCAGCAGTTACTCTCGACAGTTCTATGGCTACACCTTC. This codes for CASSYSRQFYGYTF.

A single count supports this clone. J is TRBJ1-1 and V is TRBV19; 10 bases fit TRBD1. Germline CDR1 and CDR2: LNHDA and SQIVND (reference sequence). CDR3 length equals 14 residues. V shed 6 bases and J 10 bases; nucleotides not matched to a gene: 11. CDR3 DNA: TGTGCCAGTAGAGCCCCGGGACAGGGGTCCCCAGCTTTCTTT. Translated: CASRAPGQGSPAFF.

V gene TRBV12-3 or TRBV12-4 combines with J gene TRBJ1-1; TRBD1 aligns across 8 bases. The CDR3 loop spans 13 amino acids. Germline trimming cut 3 bases from V and 9 bases from J; bases unmatched to any gene: 6. The CDR3 is CASSFYRDRKAFF. The CDR3 DNA reads as TGTGCCAGCAGTTTTTACCGGGACAGGAAAGCTTTCTTT.

V and J are TRBV28 and TRBJ1-4, with D perhaps matching TRBD1 (6 bases). The CDR3 sequence is 15 residues long. Germline CDR1 is MDHEN and CDR2 is SYDVKM. V was clipped by 2 bases and J by 7 bases, with 14 bases between them. CDR3 protein: CASSLLSGVGEKLFF. The CDR3 nucleotides are TGTGCCAGCAGTTTACTTTCAGGGGTTGGTGAAAAACTGTTTTTT.

V usage is TRBV6-5 and J usage is TRBJ2-7, with 7 bases aligning to TRBD1. Germline CDR1 and CDR2: MNHEY and SVGAGI. V shed 8 bases, J shed 4 bases, and the junction held 5 bases outside the gene matches. The CDR3 runs 12 residues. The CDR3 coding sequence is TGTGCCAGCGGGACAGTGAAGTACGAGCAGTACTTC. Translated: CASGTVKYEQYF.

This clone was recorded once. The V and J genes are TRBV7-2 and TRBJ1-2, with D perhaps matching TRBD1 (5 bases). Germline V gives CDR1 SGHTA, CDR2 FQGNSA. V lost 2 bases and J 0 bases, leaving 13 bases between the germline ends. The CDR3 totals 16 residues. CDR3 sequence (DNA): TGTGCCAGCAGCTTAATGGGCGGGGCCACTAACTATGGCTACACCTTC. Protein sequence: CASSLMGGATNYGYTF.

This clone was detected only a few times. The V call is TRBV11-2, the J call TRBJ1-2; D unresolved. The CDR3 runs 14 residues. V was trimmed by 5 bases and J by 3 bases, leaving 13 bases between them. Germline-derived CDR1 and CDR2 are SGHAT and FQNNGV. The CDR3: CASSRPWRDYGYTF. The DNA for the CDR3 is TGTGCCAGCAGCCGTCCCTGGAGGGACTATGGCTACACCTTC.

V and J are TRBV18 and TRBJ2-7, with D perhaps matching TRBD2 (6 bases). There are 14 residues in the CDR3. The V gene's germline CDR1 is KGHSH and CDR2 LQKENI. The germline V and J ends were trimmed by 1 base and 5 bases, with 12 bases remaining between them. The CDR3 DNA reads as TGTGCCAGCTCACCACTGGGAGGCCTCAACGAGCAGTACGTC. Its translation: CASSPLGGLNEQYV.

The CDR3 loop reads CATSRVKDGGVLPLHF. The CDR3 DNA reads as TGTGCCACCAGCAGAGTAAAGGACGGAGGAGTTTTACCCCTCCACTTT. This chain connects TRBV15 to TRBJ1-6, with D unresolved. CDR1 is LNHNV and CDR2 is YYDKDF in the germline V gene (reference sequence). V was clipped by 1 base and J by 12 bases, with 19 bases between them. This CDR3 comprises 16 residues. The whole variable domain, filled in from reference TRBV15 and TRBJ1-6, reads DAMVIQNPRYQVTQFGKPVTLSCSQTLNHNVMYWYQQKSSQAPKLLFHYYDKDFNNEADTPDNFQSRRPNTSFCFLDIRSPGLGDTAMYLCATSRVKDGGVLPLHFGNGTRLTVT.

This rearrangement joins TRBV2 to TRBJ1-5, with D unresolved. Germline CDR1 SNHLY, CDR2 FYNNEI. V was clipped by 5 bases and J by 1 base, with 9 bases between them. The length of the CDR3 is 14 residues. The CDR3: CASSPGVSNQPQHF. The CDR3 nucleotides read TGTGCCAGCAGTCCGGGAGTAAGCAATCAGCCCCAGCATTTT.

The V and J genes are TRBV7-9 and TRBJ1-2; D is unclear. This CDR3 region has 13 residues. Germline assignment: CDR1 SEHNR and CDR2 FQNEAQ (reference sequence). The ends were cut back, 3 bases at V and 4 bases at J, with 9 bases in the middle. The chain's CDR3 is CASSLPGSYGYTF. CDR3 nucleotides: TGTGCCAGCAGCTTGCCAGGCTCCTATGGCTACACCTTC.

The chain recombines TRBV5-1 with TRBJ1-2; 7 bases are a match to TRBD1. This CDR3 contains 16 residues. J was trimmed by 7 bases and V by 6 bases; bases with no gene match: 18. Germline V CDR1 and CDR2: SGHRS, YFSETQ. Written as DNA, the CDR3 is TGCGCCAGCAAAGGAAACACAGGGGAGGCAGGCACTGGCTACACCTTC. Its protein is CASKGNTGEAGTGYTF.

V usage is TRBV27 and J usage is TRBJ2-1, with TRBD1 matching 7 bases. Per germline, CDR1 MNHEY and CDR2 SMNVEV (reference sequence). V lost 5 bases to trimming and J lost 11 bases; unmatched junction nucleotides: 6. The CDR3 runs 12 residues. CDR3 amino acids: CASSPQGQKQFF. DNA of the CDR3: TGTGCCAGCAGTCCCCAGGGACAGAAGCAGTTCTTC.